These 32 T cell receptor beta chains were all obtained from the same sample, sequenced in a study of persistence of HIV-infected CD4 T cells. Their antigens remain unidentified. The stimulus was lysate of CMV-infected fibroblasts, around 11 ug/mL. Sorting selected CD4+ T cells upregulating both CD40 ligand and CD69. The immunoSEQ assay was version 4, run in survey mode. Clones were read by immunoSEQ multiplex PCR, and TCRdb kept only the in-frame ones, dropping some. The sample has roughly 14,000 clones, more than 70% seen once. The sample consisted of CD4+ T cells sorted from PBMCs after approximately 19-hour stimulation, taken from a patient who received antiretroviral therapy. These TCRs come from an adult man with HIV who was CMV-seropositive.

The V gene is TRBV28, the J gene TRBJ2-3; weak D call: TRBD2 (7 bases). V was pared by 2 bases and J by 0 bases, with 9 bases between. The CDR3 has 15 amino acids. The germline V gene encodes CDR1 MDHEN and CDR2 SYDVKM. The CDR3 spells CASSLPGGSTDTQYF. The CDR3 DNA reads as TGTGCCAGCAGTTTACCGGGGGGCAGCACAGATACGCAGTATTTT.

The chain joins TRBV5-1 to TRBJ2-2, with 7 bases fitting TRBD2. The germline V gene encodes CDR1 SGHRS and CDR2 YFSETQ. The CDR3 totals 15 residues. V lost 1 base, J lost 6 bases, and 6 bases stayed unmatched. As DNA, the CDR3 is TGCGCCAGCAGCTTGATAGCGGGTTATGCCGGGGAGCTGTTTTTT. Protein: CASSLIAGYAGELFF.

Here the CDR3 reads CATSRTLGGFTDTQYF. CDR3 DNA: TGTGCCACCAGCCGGACTTTGGGGGGTTTCACAGATACGCAGTATTTT. This chain uses TRBV24-1 with TRBJ2-3, with a tentative D call TRBD2 (6 bases). CDR1 is KGHDR and CDR2 is SFDVKD in the germline V gene. The germline V and J ends were trimmed by 7 bases and 2 bases, with 18 bases remaining between them. The CDR3 loop spans 16 amino acids.

This clone was recorded once. The V gene is TRBV6-5, the J gene TRBJ1-4; 7 bases align to TRBD1. Germline V lookup: CDR1 MNHEY, CDR2 SVGAGI. Unmatched junction bases numbered 9, after V lost 7 bases and J lost 4 bases. This CDR3 is built from 15 residues. The CDR3, as DNA: TGTGCCAGCAAGCGCGACAGGGAAAATAATGAAAAACTGTTTTTT. Translation gives CASKRDRENNEKLFF.

The V call is TRBV5-4, the J call TRBJ2-1; D possibly corresponds to TRBD1 (6 bases). The V end was cut by 4 bases, the J end by 7 bases, with 15 bases between. The germline CDR1 and CDR2 sequences are SGHNT and YYREEE (reference sequence). This CDR3 is 14 amino acids long. The CDR3 bases are TGTGCCAGCAGCGTGACAGGTTATGGGAATGAGCAGTTCTTC. Its translation: CASSVTGYGNEQFF.

The chain couples TRBV24-1 to TRBJ1-5, with 7 nucleotides matching TRBD1. V shed 5 bases and J 5 bases; nucleotides not matched to a gene: 2. Germline-derived CDR1 and CDR2 are KGHDR and SFDVKD. The CDR3 runs 13 residues. The CDR3 DNA reads TGTGCCACCAGTGCAGGGGGACATCAGCCCCAGCATTTT. Translated: CATSAGGHQPQHF.

This chain links TRBV7-9 with TRBJ2-7, with D tentatively TRBD1 (5 bases). V gave up 5 bases and J gave up 2 bases, with 7 bases separating them. The germline CDR1 and CDR2 sequences are SEHNR and FQNEAQ (reference sequence). This CDR3 has 12 amino acids. The CDR3 DNA is TGTGCCAGCAGCGGGGCCACCTACGAGCAGTACTTC. Its translation: CASSGATYEQYF.

V usage is TRBV19 and J usage is TRBJ1-2; D not certain. This CDR3 region has 12 residues. Looked up from germline, CDR1 is LNHDA and CDR2 is SQIVND (reference sequence). V was cut by 8 bases and J by 2 bases, with 9 bases left in between. The CDR3, as DNA: TGTGCCAGTTATGAGCCCAACTATGGCTACACCTTC. Its translation is CASYEPNYGYTF.

The CDR3: CSVTFDLSYGYTF. CDR3 DNA: TGCAGCGTCACTTTCGACCTGTCCTATGGCTACACCTTC. V is TRBV29-1 and J is TRBJ1-2; no clear D gene. Trimming cost V 6 bases and J 4 bases, with 15 bases left between them. This CDR3 has 13 amino acids. Germline CDR1 reads SQVTM; CDR2 reads ANQGSEA.

This clone has a single count. The chain carries TRBV3-1 (or the pseudogene TRBV3-2) and TRBJ1-2; D remains unclear. Germline CDR1 is LGHDT and CDR2 is YNNKEL (reference sequence). V was shortened by 5 bases and J by 8 bases, with 15 bases between the two germline ends. The CDR3 has 13 amino acids. CDR3 protein: CASSLRSAQGYTF. The DNA of the CDR3 is TGTGCCAGCAGCTTGAGGTCAGCCCAAGGCTACACCTTC.

J is TRBJ2-3 and V is TRBV12-3 or TRBV12-4, with unresolved D. The CDR3 spans 12 residues. V shed 5 bases and J shed 5 bases, with 8 bases lying between them. CDR3 nucleotide sequence: TGTGCCAGCAGTGATGGCGGAGATACGCAGTATTTT. Amino acid sequence: CASSDGGDTQYF.

This clone was detected only a few times. The CDR3 nucleotides read TGTGCCAGCAGTGAATTGCAGACTAACTATGGCTACACCTTC. Its translation is CASSELQTNYGYTF. V is TRBV25-1 and J is TRBJ1-2; D unresolved. The CDR3 sequence is 14 residues long. Germline CDR1 is MGHDK and CDR2 is SYGVNS. Trimming pared 1 base from V and 0 bases from J, leaving 6 bases between.

The genes are TRBV5-1 and TRBJ2-4; D may correspond to TRBD1 or TRBD2 (5 bases each). CDR1 is SGHRS and CDR2 is YFSETQ in the germline V gene. The CDR3 spans 16 residues. Trimming left V 4 bases short and J 0 bases short, with 14 bases between. The DNA of the CDR3 is TGCGCCAGCAGCCCCGGGACGGACGTAGCCAAAAACATTCAGTACTTC. Its protein is CASSPGTDVAKNIQYF.

The chain combines TRBV28 with TRBJ1-2, with TRBD1 matching over 9 bases. The trim removed 4 bases at V and 9 bases at J, leaving 12 bases unmatched. The CDR3 is made up of 15 amino acids. The germline V gene has CDR1 MDHEN and CDR2 SYDVKM. The CDR3 here is CASSSASGQGMSYTF. CDR3 DNA: TGTGCCAGCAGTTCCGCCTCGGGACAGGGAATGAGCTACACCTTC.

The rearrangement links TRBV5-4 to TRBJ1-2; maybe TRBD1 (6 bases). The CDR3 totals 13 residues. V shed 6 bases and J shed 8 bases, with 17 bases lying between them. Germline V gene data show CDR1 as SGHNT and CDR2 as YYREEE (reference sequence). The CDR3 sequence is CASIPRGAEGYTF. The DNA of the CDR3 is TGTGCCAGCATCCCTCGGGGGGCAGAAGGCTACACCTTC.

This chain connects TRBV10-3 to TRBJ2-6, with D perhaps matching TRBD1 (6 bases). This CDR3 comprises 15 residues. Germline V gives CDR1 ENHRY, CDR2 SYGVKD. Deletions cut 4 bases from V and 3 bases from J, with 10 bases between. Here the CDR3 reads CAISGQAYGANVLTF. The CDR3 bases are TGTGCCATCAGTGGACAGGCTTATGGGGCCAACGTCCTGACTTTC.

The table lists this clone with a count of one. The chain uses TRBV20-1 and TRBJ1-5; D is ambiguous. V was pared by 6 bases and J by 1 base, with 4 bases between. Germline assignment: CDR1 DFQATT and CDR2 SNEGSKA (reference sequence). The CDR3 is made up of 11 amino acids. For the CDR3, the DNA is TGCAGTGCCGCCAGCAATCAGCCCCAGCATTTT. Protein: CSAASNQPQHF.

This chain links TRBV9 with TRBJ2-7; D might be TRBD1 or TRBD2, each matching 5 bases. Trimming stripped 3 bases from V and 6 bases from J, with 25 bases between. Germline V CDR1 and CDR2: SGDLS, YYNGEE. This CDR3 has 17 amino acids. The CDR3 here is CASSAGAPGTPLSEQYF. The CDR3 nucleotides read TGTGCCAGCAGCGCTGGGGCCCCAGGGACCCCCCTTAGCGAGCAGTACTTC.

CDR3 DNA sequence: TGCGCCAGCAGCTTGCGGGGGGTAAACGGGGACGAGCAGTACTTC. This codes for CASSLRGVNGDEQYF. This sequence joins TRBV5-1 and TRBJ2-7, with 7 bases aligning to TRBD2. The CDR3 contains 15 residues. Trimming at V came to 1 base and at J to 5 bases, leaving 9 bases not matched to a gene. Germline loops: CDR1 SGHRS, CDR2 YFSETQ. The variable domain in full, with the rest retrieved from reference TRBV5-1 and TRBJ2-7, is KAGVTQTPRYLIKTRGQQVTLSCSPISGHRSVSWYQQTPGQGLQFLFEYFSETQRNKGNFPGRFSGRQFSNSRSEMNVSTLELGDSALYLCASSLRGVNGDEQYFGPGTRLTVT.

This chain links TRBV5-1 with TRBJ1-5; maybe TRBD1 (5 bases). The CDR3 covers 14 residues. Germline loops: CDR1 SGHRS, CDR2 YFSETQ. V lost 0 bases to trimming and J lost 3 bases, with 7 bases between them. The CDR3 DNA reads as TGCGCCAGCAGCTTGGTGGGGGACAATCAGCCCCAGCATTTT. This gives the protein CASSLVGDNQPQHF.

The J gene is TRBJ2-1, the V gene TRBV7-2; D is unclear. Trimming removed 5 bases at V and 0 bases at J, with 8 bases between. The CDR3 has 14 amino acids. Germline-derived CDR1 and CDR2 are SGHTA and FQGNSA. CDR3 coding DNA: TGTGCCAGCAGCCTTGGAACCTCCTACAATGAGCAGTTCTTC. Translated: CASSLGTSYNEQFF.

In nucleotides, the CDR3 is TGTGCCAGCAGCCCCTCCTACGAGCAGTACTTC. Its translation: CASSPSYEQYF. V is TRBV3-1 (or the pseudogene TRBV3-2) and J is TRBJ2-7; D is unclear. Germline V gene lookup returns CDR1 LGHDT and CDR2 YNNKEL (reference sequence). The V end lost 4 bases, the J end lost 0 bases, and 1 base lay between the germline ends. This CDR3 spans 11 amino acids.

J is TRBJ2-1 and V is TRBV5-1; D not resolved. Trimming cost V 0 bases and J 8 bases, with 15 bases left between them. Germline CDR1 and CDR2: SGHRS and YFSETQ. This CDR3 has 15 residues. CDR3 DNA: TGCGCCAGCAGCTTGGAGGTAGGGTACTTCGATGAGCAGTTCTTC. Amino acid sequence: CASSLEVGYFDEQFF. The full variable domain, with the rest looked up from reference TRBV5-1 and TRBJ2-1, is KAGVTQTPRYLIKTRGQQVTLSCSPISGHRSVSWYQQTPGQGLQFLFEYFSETQRNKGNFPGRFSGRQFSNSRSEMNVSTLELGDSALYLCASSLEVGYFDEQFFGPGTRLTVL.

The chain uses TRBV11-3 and TRBJ2-2; a weak D match, TRBD1 (5 bases). There are 15 residues in the CDR3. The germline V gene encodes CDR1 SGHNT and CDR2 YENEEA. V was shortened by 1 base and J by 4 bases, with 10 bases between the two germline ends. CDR3 residues: CASSLAGPTTGELFF. CDR3 DNA sequence: TGTGCCAGCAGCTTAGCAGGGCCCACCACCGGGGAGCTGTTTTTT.

The rearrangement links TRBV20-1 to TRBJ1-4; no clear D. V lost 5 bases, J lost 7 bases, and 8 bases lay in between. The CDR3 sequence is 11 residues long. The germline CDR1 and CDR2 sequences are DFQATT and SNEGSKA (reference sequence). CDR3 DNA sequence: TGCAGTGCTTACGGGTCTGAAAAACTGTTTTTT. Protein sequence: CSAYGSEKLFF.

The chain is built from TRBV3-1 (or the pseudogene TRBV3-2) and TRBJ2-3; TRBD2 aligns across 13 bases. Germline CDR1 is LGHDT and CDR2 is YNNKEL (reference sequence). The ends lost 2 bases at V and 2 bases at J; junction bases unmatched: 16. This CDR3 has 21 amino acids. The CDR3 is CASSQWGTSGEVSVTTDTQYF. For the CDR3, the DNA is TGTGCCAGCAGCCAATGGGGGACTAGCGGGGAGGTATCAGTCACCACAGATACGCAGTATTTT.

V usage is TRBV7-2 and J usage is TRBJ1-1; 10 nucleotides agree with TRBD1. V trimming: 2 bases; J trimming: 5 bases; junction bases outside the gene matches: 11. Per germline, CDR1 SGHTA and CDR2 FQGNSA. This CDR3 is 17 amino acids long. The DNA of the CDR3 is TGTGCCAGCAGCTTAAGTCCTAGGACAGGGGGTGGTACTGAAGCTTTCTTT. Protein: CASSLSPRTGGGTEAFF. Variable domain in full (rest from reference TRBV7-2 and TRBJ1-1): GAGVSQSPSNKVTEKGKDVELRCDPISGHTALYWYRQSLGQGLEFLIYFQGNSAPDKSGLPSDRFSAERTGGSVSTLTIQRTQQEDSAVYLCASSLSPRTGGGTEAFFGQGTRLTVV.

The chain links TRBV3-1 (or the pseudogene TRBV3-2) to TRBJ2-3; 9 bases line up with TRBD2. Germline-derived CDR1 and CDR2 are LGHDT and YNNKEL (reference sequence). V shed 4 bases, J shed 3 bases, and the junction held 11 bases outside the gene matches. This CDR3 region has 17 residues. CDR3 in amino acids: CASSRAAGGPGTDTQYF. The CDR3 nucleotides are TGTGCCAGCAGCCGGGCTGCGGGGGGGCCAGGTACAGATACGCAGTATTTT.

The CDR3 is CASSLAPQGYGYTF. DNA of the CDR3: TGTGCCAGCAGCTTAGCGCCCCAGGGATATGGCTACACCTTC. The rearrangement links TRBV7-2 to TRBJ1-2, with a tentative D call TRBD1 (5 bases). Trimming shortened V by 0 bases and J by 5 bases, and 10 bases separated the two germline ends. CDR1 and CDR2 (germline): SGHTA, FQGNSA. The CDR3 is made up of 14 amino acids.

The V and J genes are TRBV2 and TRBJ1-3, with 9 bases identical to TRBD1. Looked up from germline, CDR1 is SNHLY and CDR2 is FYNNEI. The CDR3 runs to 17 residues. With 1 base clipped from V and 3 bases from J, the junction kept 7 bases outside the gene matches. The CDR3 here is CASSEDATGGGGNTIYF. DNA of the CDR3: TGTGCCAGCAGTGAAGACGCGACAGGGGGAGGTGGAAACACCATATATTTT. Full variable domain (remainder filled in from reference TRBV2 and TRBJ1-3): EPEVTQTPSHQVTQMGQEVILRCVPISNHLYFYWYRQILGQKVEFLVSFYNNEISEKSEIFDDQFSVERPDGSNFTLKIRSTKLEDSAMYFCASSEDATGGGGNTIYFGEGSWLTVV.

The chain recombines TRBV16 with TRBJ1-4; D is unresolved. V was cut by 5 bases and J by 6 bases, with 16 bases left in between. Looked up from germline, CDR1 is KGHSY and CDR2 is FQNENV. The CDR3 sequence is 15 residues long. The CDR3 bases are TGTGCCAGCAGCTCACGTGGAGGTGGTGATGAAAAACTGTTTTTT. It codes for CASSSRGGGDEKLFF.

The chain is built from TRBV5-1 and TRBJ2-2; 12 nucleotides line up with TRBD2. The CDR3 consists of 16 residues. The junction had 6 bases not matched to a gene; V was cut back by 4 bases and J by 5 bases. Germline V gives CDR1 SGHRS, CDR2 YFSETQ. The CDR3 bases are TGCGCCAGCAGCCCAGGACTAGCGGGGAGGACCGGGGAGCTGTTTTTT. This gives the protein CASSPGLAGRTGELFF.